Sequencing of this T cell receptor beta chain was carried out in a study of blood T cell repertoires in COVID-19. Background on the study: The cDNA or gDNA used as material had been derived from T cells, B-cell-depleted T cells, or PBMCs.

Source study methods: Amplification with reference gene primers provided the estimates of nucleated cell counts. Using immunoSEQ multiplex PCR, the repertoire was profiled, and TCRdb retains in-frame clones only, with some absent. Clone size and V and J calls were adopted from that table, with D and trimming inferred from the DNA. The sample has some 76,000 clones; around 90% are singletons. This CDR3 is 14 amino acids long. Germline CDR1 is SGHTS and CDR2 is YDEGEE. Trimming took off 4 bases at V and 7 bases at J, with 12 bases between the two ends. The chain combines TRBV5-8 with TRBJ1-6; a possible D gene is TRBD1 (6 bases). Sequences were obtained from peripheral blood. The source is a woman in her late teens or twenties with acute or convalescent COVID-19. The CDR3 reads CASSPTGVNSPLHF. In nucleotides, the CDR3 is TGTGCCAGCAGCCCGACAGGAGTGAATTCACCCCTCCACTTT.